This T cell receptor beta chain was recorded in a study of Ad26.COV2.S vaccination and SARS-CoV-2 variants. Study background: The COV1001 Ad26.COV2.S trial arm included the donor. Dosing was one shot or two shots 56 days apart.

Specified treatment: 15 to 20 received Ad26.COV2.S at low or high dose, single or two shots; about five received placebo; per-sample allocation not given. The study sampled participants on day 63 after the first vaccine or placebo injection. The data were produced by immunoSEQ multiplex PCR, yet TCRdb's version contains in-frame clones alone and is incomplete. The sample carries 400,000 to 450,000 clones, 92% recorded once. The ends lost 3 bases at V and 1 base at J; junction bases unmatched: 0. The CDR3 totals 14 residues. Germline V lookup: CDR1 KGHSH, CDR2 LQKENI. A note on this clone: This specimen includes other DNA sequences encoding the same CDR3.

Source: peripheral blood, taken in a trial of Ad26.COV2.S vaccine versus placebo. This sequence joins TRBV18 and TRBJ1-1; 9 bases are a match to TRBD1. The sequence was obtained from a person between 18 and 60 years old who received the Ad26.COV2.S COVID-19 vaccine or a placebo. In DNA, the CDR3 is TGTGCCAGCTCACCGGGACAGGGGAACACTGAAGCTTTCTTT. Translated, it gives CASSPGQGNTEAFF.